This T cell receptor beta chain stems from a study of blood T cells in healthy people across ages. Study-level points and caveats: TCR beta diversity, measured per million T cells, fell in a roughly linear way with age. Shifts in expanded clonotypes may have been confounded by donor CMV status, which was unknown.

A second roughly 6 to 12 cycle PCR used barcoded and J-beta primers. MiXCR, applied by TCRdb to the 5' RACE reads, yields one record per CDR3 protein. The sample yields around 1.5 million distinct CDR3 sequences, approximately 32% seen once. This CDR3 is 13 amino acids long. V lost 5 bases and J 5 bases, leaving 10 bases between the germline ends. The germline V gene has CDR1 SGHNT and CDR2 YENEEA. As concerns this clonotype: Its antigen remains unknown.

The clonotype originates from a woman between 25 and 40 years old in good health. The chain couples TRBV11-3 to TRBJ2-1; D ambiguous. The sequenced sample consisted of blood. The CDR3 reads CASSAAFHNEQFF. The CDR3, as DNA: TGTGCCAGCAGCGCTGCTTTCCACAATGAGCAGTTCTTC. Full variable domain (missing parts from reference TRBV11-3 and TRBJ2-1): EAGVVQSPRYKIIEKKQPVAFWCNPISGHNTLYWYLQNLGQGPELLIRYENEEAVDDSQLPKDRFSAERLKGVDSTLKIQPAELGDSAVYLCASSAAFHNEQFFGPGTRLTVL.